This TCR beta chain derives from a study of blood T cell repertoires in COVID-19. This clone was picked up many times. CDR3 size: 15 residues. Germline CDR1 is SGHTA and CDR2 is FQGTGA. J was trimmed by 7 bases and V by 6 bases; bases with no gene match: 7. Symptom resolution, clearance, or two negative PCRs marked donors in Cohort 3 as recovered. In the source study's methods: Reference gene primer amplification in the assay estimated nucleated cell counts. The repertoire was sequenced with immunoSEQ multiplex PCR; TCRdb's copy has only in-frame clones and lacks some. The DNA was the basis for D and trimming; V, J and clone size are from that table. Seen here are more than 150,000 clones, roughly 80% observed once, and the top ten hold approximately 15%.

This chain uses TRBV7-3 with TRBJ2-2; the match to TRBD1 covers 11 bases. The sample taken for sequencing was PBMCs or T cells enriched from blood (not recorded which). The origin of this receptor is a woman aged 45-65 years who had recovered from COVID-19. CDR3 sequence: CASRQGTGGIGELFF. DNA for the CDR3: TGTGCCAGCAGACAAGGGACAGGGGGTATCGGGGAGCTGTTTTTT.